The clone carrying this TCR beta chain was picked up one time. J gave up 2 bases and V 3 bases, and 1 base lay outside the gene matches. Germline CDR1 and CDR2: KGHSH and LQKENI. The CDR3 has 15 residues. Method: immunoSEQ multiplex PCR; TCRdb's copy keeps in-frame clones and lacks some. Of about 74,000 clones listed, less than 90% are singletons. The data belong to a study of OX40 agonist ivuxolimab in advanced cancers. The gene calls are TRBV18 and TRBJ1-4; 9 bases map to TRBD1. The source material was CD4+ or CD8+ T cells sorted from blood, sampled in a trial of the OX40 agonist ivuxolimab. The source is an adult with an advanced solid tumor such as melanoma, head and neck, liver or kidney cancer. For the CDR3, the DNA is TGTGCCAGCTCACCGGGGACAGGGACTAATGAAAAACTGTTTTTT. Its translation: CASSPGTGTNEKLFF.